This T cell receptor beta chain was sequenced during a study of control samples from healthy donors and cancer patients. TCRdb's table, derived via immunoSEQ multiplex PCR, lists solely in-frame clones and lacks some. The profile shows 7,000 to 8,500 clones, 82% of them singletons. The CDR3 loop spans 13 amino acids. V was shortened by 4 bases and J by 9 bases, with 13 bases between the two germline ends. Germline V gene lookup returns CDR1 SGHTA and CDR2 FQGNSA. Sequencing was performed on PBMCs. The chain uses TRBV7-2 and TRBJ2-1, with D maybe TRBD2 (5 bases). This TCR was recovered from a man aged 70-80 years with lung cancer. CDR3 amino acids: CASSSKVRGEQFF. The DNA for the CDR3 is TGTGCCAGCAGCTCCAAGGTACGGGGTGAGCAGTTCTTC.